The rows below give T cell receptor beta chains drawn from one sample of a study of human T cells and chemical hapten exposure. TCRdb ran MiXCR on the RACE reads and lists one entry per CDR3 protein. The repertoire holds approximately 96,000 distinct CDR3 sequences, with over 7.5% as singletons. The starting material was whole blood, obtained in connection with sensitization to the hapten diphenylcyclopropenone (DPC). The receptors were sampled from a woman in her forties with alopecia areata. Some clones in this sample may be carry-over from other donors' samples. Each CDR3 is given with its conserved first and last residue. A D gene is named only where the DNA matches it firmly. Size values are once, few and many counts, or a class for expanded clones, and some rows have none.

TRBD2 TRBJ2-3 TRBV20-1 many CSANLAGGDTQYF TGCAGTGCCAACCTAGCGGGAGGAGATACGCAGTATTTT
NA TRBJ2-2 TRBV29-1 many CSVDSGHRTGELFF TGCAGCGTTGACTCGGGACACAGAACCGGGGAGCTGTTTTTT
TRBD2 TRBJ2-4 TRBV5-4 NA CASSLREGPKNIQYF TGTGCCAGCAGCTTGCGGGAGGGACCCAAAAACATTCAGTACTTC
NA TRBJ2-3 TRBV4-2 many CASSQPGTDTQYF TGTGCCAGCAGCCAACCGGGCACAGATACGCAGTATTTT
NA TRBJ2-7 TRBV28 once CASSYRGQTYEQYF TGTGCCAGCAGTTACCGAGGACAAACCTACGAGCAGTACTTC
TRBD2 TRBJ2-1 TRBV7-6 few CASSLVEVAGNEQFF TGTGCCAGCAGCTTAGTAGAGGTAGCGGGCAATGAGCAGTTCTTC
NA TRBJ2-3 TRBV11-1 NA CASSPRPGRASTDTQYF TGTGCCAGCAGCCCCCGGCCCGGCAGGGCTAGCACAGATACGCAGTATTTT
NA TRBJ2-1 TRBV11-2 few CASSRDGYNEQFF TGTGCCAGCAGCCGAGACGGGTACAATGAGCAGTTCTTC
NA TRBJ1-1 TRBV6-6 few CASSYSGALTEAFF TGTGCCAGCAGTTACTCTGGGGCGCTGACTGAAGCTTTCTTT
TRBD2 TRBJ2-1 TRBV20-1 many CSATKLAGVHNEQFF TGCAGTGCTACCAAACTAGCGGGAGTTCACAATGAGCAGTTCTTC
TRBD1 TRBJ2-5 TRBV2 NA CASIEGTGASRTQYF TGTGCCAGCATCGAAGGGACAGGGGCCTCCCGGACCCAGTACTTC
NA TRBJ1-5 TRBV12-3/TRBV12-4 NA CASSPTGRNQPQHF TGTGCCAGCAGTCCGACCGGGAGGAATCAGCCCCAGCATTTT
NA TRBJ2-6 TRBV4-1 NA CAGSQERTSGANVLTF TGCGCCGGCAGCCAAGAAAGGACCTCTGGGGCCAACGTCCTGACTTTC
TRBD1 TRBJ2-1 TRBV5-4 many CASRRGPGQGRDEQFF TGTGCCAGCAGACGTGGACCGGGACAGGGGAGGGATGAGCAGTTCTTC
NA TRBJ2-7 TRBV12-3/TRBV12-4 many CASSPGPREQYF TGTGCCAGCAGCCCCGGCCCACGGGAGCAGTACTTC
TRBD1 TRBJ2-2 TRBV29-1 NA CSVVAGGNTGELFF TGCAGCGTTGTCGCAGGGGGCAACACCGGGGAGCTGTTTTTT
TRBD2 TRBJ2-1 TRBV7-9 many CASSPPGTRTNEQFF TGTGCCAGCAGCCCTCCAGGGACTAGGACAAATGAGCAGTTCTTC
NA TRBJ1-1 TRBV2 many CARGRGGTEAFF TGTGCCAGAGGCCGGGGTGGGACTGAAGCTTTCTTT
NA TRBJ2-5 TRBV5-6 NA CASSARLKETQYF TGTGCCAGCAGCGCCCGGTTAAAAGAGACCCAGTACTTC
TRBD1 TRBJ1-1 TRBV4-2 few CASSQDGTGLNTEAFF TGTGCCAGCAGCCAAGATGGGACAGGGCTGAACACTGAAGCTTTCTTT
NA TRBJ2-7 TRBV27 many CASSRGAADSYEQYF TGTGCCAGCAGTAGGGGGGCAGCGGACAGCTACGAGCAGTACTTC
NA TRBJ2-1 TRBV19 many CASSIGQLAPSQYNEQFF TGTGCCAGTAGTATAGGACAGCTAGCGCCATCTCAATACAATGAGCAGTTCTTC
TRBD1 TRBJ2-7 TRBV27 many CASSDGTGAPEQYF TGTGCCAGCAGTGACGGGACAGGGGCTCCCGAGCAGTACTTC
TRBD1 TRBJ2-7 TRBV28 few CASFQTGLAYEQYF TGTGCCAGCTTTCAGACAGGGTTGGCCTACGAGCAGTACTTC
NA TRBJ1-1 TRBV6-1 many CASSESRGVEAFF TGTGCCAGCAGTGAGTCTAGAGGGGTTGAAGCTTTCTTT
NA TRBJ2-2 TRBV20-1 many CSAIPRVWNTGELFF TGCAGTGCTATACCACGGGTGTGGAACACCGGGGAGCTGTTTTTT
TRBD1 TRBJ1-1 TRBV18 NA CASSPSSTGGNTEAFF TGTGCCAGCTCACCGTCATCGACAGGGGGTAACACTGAAGCTTTCTTT
TRBD1 TRBJ1-5 TRBV28 many CASSFAGGQPQHF TGTGCCAGCAGTTTCGCAGGGGGCCAGCCCCAGCATTTT
TRBD2 TRBJ2-7 TRBV19 NA CASSDPGLARGPGNFPKPYEQYF TGTGCCAGCAGTGACCCGGGACTAGCGAGAGGTCCGGGTAACTTCCCTAAACCCTACGAGCAGTACTTC
TRBD1 TRBJ1-4 TRBV5-1 many CASSQGQGGEKLFF TGCGCCAGCAGCCAGGGACAGGGAGGCGAAAAACTGTTTTTT
TRBD1 TRBJ1-3 TRBV24-1 many CATSPGQVSGNTIYF TGTGCCACCTCACCCGGACAGGTCTCTGGAAACACCATATATTTT
NA TRBJ1-5 TRBV28 many CASMGQGLGRQPQHF TGTGCCAGCATGGGGCAGGGGCTTGGTCGTCAGCCCCAGCATTTT
NA TRBJ1-5 TRBV24-1 NA CATSDLNQPQHF TGTGCCACCAGTGATCTTAATCAGCCCCAGCATTTT
NA TRBJ2-7 TRBV11-1 few CASSRRSGGEQYF TGTGCCAGCAGTCGCCGATCCGGCGGGGAGCAGTACTTC
TRBD1 TRBJ2-7 TRBV28 many CASSLPPGTGGSEQYF TGTGCCAGCAGTCTCCCTCCCGGGACAGGGGGAAGCGAGCAGTACTTC
NA TRBJ2-7 TRBV6-1 NA CASSLGPGREQYF TGTGCCAGCAGTCTGGGGCCAGGGCGCGAGCAGTACTTC
NA TRBJ1-2 TRBV3-1 few CASSSDVGAGIGYTF TGTGCCAGCAGCTCAGACGTGGGCGCAGGCATTGGCTACACCTTC
NA TRBJ2-1 TRBV27 NA CASLGGGDEQFF TGTGCCAGCCTTGGGGGGGGCGATGAGCAGTTCTTC
NA TRBJ2-5 TRBV7-8 many CASRPNRGGRVAQYF TGTGCCAGCAGACCCAACAGGGGAGGGAGGGTGGCCCAGTACTTC
TRBD2 TRBJ2-3 TRBV4-2 many CASSHGGAGDTQYF TGTGCCAGCAGCCACGGGGGGGCTGGAGATACGCAGTATTTT
NA TRBJ2-7 TRBV5-1 NA CASSPEPRVSSYEQYF TGCGCCAGCAGTCCGGAACCGAGAGTTAGCTCCTACGAGCAGTACTTC
NA TRBJ1-3 TRBV28 many CASSQTGTGNTIYF TGTGCCAGCAGTCAAACAGGGACGGGAAACACCATATATTTT
NA TRBJ2-5 TRBV7-2 many CASRFGQQETQYF TGTGCCAGCAGATTCGGACAGCAAGAGACCCAGTACTTC
TRBD1 TRBJ2-1 TRBV7-2 NA CASSPEAGGTYNEQFF TGTGCCAGCAGCCCAGAGGCAGGGGGCACCTACAATGAGCAGTTCTTC
NA TRBJ2-5 TRBV29-1 NA CSVNHRDTQETQYF TGCAGCGTTAATCACCGGGACACCCAAGAGACCCAGTACTTC
NA TRBJ1-2 TRBV20-1 many CSARGQAYGYTF TGCAGTGCCAGGGGTCAGGCCTATGGCTACACCTTC
NA TRBJ2-1 TRBV19 many CASSIGGWGNEQFF TGTGCCAGTAGTATAGGTGGATGGGGCAATGAGCAGTTCTTC
TRBD2 TRBJ2-2 TRBV4-2 few CASSQASRLAGATGELFF TGTGCCAGCAGCCAAGCATCACGACTAGCGGGAGCGACCGGGGAGCTGTTTTTT
NA TRBJ2-7 TRBV6-2/TRBV6-3 NA CASSSQGGRYF TGTGCCAGCAGTTCGCAGGGGGGCCGCTACTTC
NA TRBJ2-7 TRBV28 NA CASSFQGYYEQYF TGTGCCAGCAGTTTCCAGGGCTACTACGAGCAGTACTTC
NA TRBJ2-7 TRBV7-9 few CASSGTGFSGSAF TGTGCCAGCAGTGGTACAGGCTTTTCTGGTTCGGCTTTC
TRBD1 TRBJ1-1 TRBV5-5 NA CASSYGQGLMNTEAFF TGTGCCAGCAGCTACGGACAGGGCCTCATGAACACTGAAGCTTTCTTT